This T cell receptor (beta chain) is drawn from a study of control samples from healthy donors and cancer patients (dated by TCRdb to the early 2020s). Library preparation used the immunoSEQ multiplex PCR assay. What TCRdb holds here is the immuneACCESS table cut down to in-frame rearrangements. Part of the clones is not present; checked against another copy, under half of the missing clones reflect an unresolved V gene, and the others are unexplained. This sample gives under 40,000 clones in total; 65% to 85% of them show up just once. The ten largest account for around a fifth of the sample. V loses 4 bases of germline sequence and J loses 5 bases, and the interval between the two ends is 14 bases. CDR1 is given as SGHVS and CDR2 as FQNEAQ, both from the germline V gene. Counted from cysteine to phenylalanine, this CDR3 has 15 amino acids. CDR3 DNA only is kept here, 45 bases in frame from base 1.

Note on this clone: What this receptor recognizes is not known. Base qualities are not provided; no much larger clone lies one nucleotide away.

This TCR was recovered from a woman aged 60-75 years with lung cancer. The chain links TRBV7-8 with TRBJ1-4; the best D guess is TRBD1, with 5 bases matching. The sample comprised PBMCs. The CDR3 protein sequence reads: CASSSTWGGNEKLFF. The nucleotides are TGTGCCAGCAGCTCCACGTGGGGGGGGAATGAAAAACTGTTTTTT. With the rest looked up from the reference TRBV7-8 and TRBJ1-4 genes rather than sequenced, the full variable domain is GAGVSQSPRYKVAKRGQDVALRCDPISGHVSLFWYQQALGQGPEFLTYFQNEAQLDKSGLPSDRFFAERPEGSVSTLKIQRTQQEDSAVYLCASSSTWGGNEKLFFGSGTQLSVL.